This T cell receptor (beta chain) originates from a study of beta chain features in type 1 diabetes. Points from the study as a whole: Researchers report that Type 1 diabetes patients had moderately but significantly shorter TCRB CDR3s across all four CD4+ subsets.

Germline-derived CDR1 and CDR2 are SGHDN and FVKESK. Trimming at V came to 1 base and at J to 7 bases, leaving 3 bases not matched to a gene. This CDR3 is 13 amino acids long. Every isolated RNA sample was fully reverse transcribed, so sequencing captured expressed TCRB transcripts. The method was immunoSEQ multiplex PCR; TCRdb's version includes in-frame clones alone and lacks a portion of them. The sample yields roughly 130,000 clones, roughly 17% seen once. Comment on this clone: Its antigen is currently unknown.

Sequenced material: central memory CD4+ T cells from blood. The chain employs TRBV14 and TRBJ2-7; 8 nucleotides agree with TRBD2. The clonotype was recovered from a man aged 25-40 years with type 1 diabetes. CDR3 sequence reads: CASSQGSGGEQYF. Written as DNA, the CDR3 is TGTGCCAGCAGCCAAGGATCGGGAGGGGAGCAGTACTTC.